The T cell receptor beta chain described here comes from a study of graft-versus-host responses after intestinal transplantation. Regarding this clone: What it recognizes is unknown.

With V trimmed by 5 bases and J by 3 bases, 6 bases remained unmatched. The CDR3 loop spans 14 amino acids. CDR1 is SGHVS, CDR2 FNYEAQ, per germline. Study-wide results and limits: The recipient marrow held GvH clones, and some of them showed up first in ileum or blood. Circulating GvH clones peaking coincided with falling HvG clones soon after transplant. High graft-versus-host to host-versus-graft clonal ratios were seen in allografts of patients with graft-donor T cell macrochimerism.

The assay was immunoSEQ multiplex PCR, and TCRdb's table has in-frame clones only and misses some. The repertoire holds 85,000 to 100,000 clones, with around 90% as singletons. The sequences come from unstimulated CD4+ T cells sorted from spleen or lymph node cells, collected before transplant. The J gene is TRBJ2-7, the V gene TRBV7-6; the match to TRBD2 covers 8 bases. This receptor was identified in a human donor who was the organ donor for an intestinal transplant. CDR3 protein: CASSAGLGNYEQYF. DNA of the CDR3: TGTGCCAGCAGCGCGGGACTAGGTAACTACGAGCAGTACTTC.